This TCR beta chain was observed in a study of blood T cell repertoires in COVID-19. Study overall: Acute and convalescent COVID-19 samples came from the United States, Italy and Spain. PBMCs, B-cell-depleted T cells, or T cells provided the cDNA or gDNA that made up the material.

The CDR3 is 15 residues long. Trimming removed 10 bases at V and 8 bases at J, with 21 bases between. The V gene's germline CDR1 is SNHLY and CDR2 FYNNEI. Clones were read by immunoSEQ multiplex PCR, and TCRdb kept only the in-frame ones, dropping some. The data contain roughly 60,000 clones, about 81% of them singletons. The specimen sequenced was peripheral blood. This sequence originates from a man aged 80 or over with acute or convalescent COVID-19. The rearrangement uses TRBV2 and TRBJ1-6; no clear D gene. CDR3 nucleotides: TGTGCCACCCAGCGGGAGCCCGGGGTTGATTCACCCCTCCACTTT. Encoded protein: CATQREPGVDSPLHF.